The sequence of this T cell receptor (beta chain) was determined in a study of blood T cells in healthy people across ages. Study-wide results and caveats: Changes seen in expanded clonotypes were possibly confounded by donor CMV status left unknown.

This clonotype was observed a few times. Its antigen is undetermined. The germline gives CDR1 MGHRA, CDR2 YSYEKL. CDR3 length: 14 amino acids. Trimming took 3 bases from V and 3 from J, leaving 12 bases between them. It was approximately 10 milliliters of peripheral blood that were drawn from each donor. Extracted total RNA amounted to at least 6 micrograms for each sample. For the second PCR, which ran for about 6 to 11 cycles, a sample-barcoded 5' primer and a J-beta primer mix were used. Each cDNA molecule was tagged by a template-switch adaptor with 12 random nucleotides. TCRdb reprocessed the 5' RACE reads with MiXCR, giving one entry per CDR3 protein. The sample lists fewer than 1.5 million distinct CDR3 sequences, 42% seen once, with roughly 7.7% in the top ten.

This TCR was recovered from a woman between 18 and 29 years old in good health. The genes are TRBV4-1 and TRBJ2-7; D might be TRBD2 (5 bases). Specimen: blood. Written as DNA, the CDR3 is TGCGCCAGCAGCCAGAGGACTTCCAACTACGAGCAGTACTTC. Translation: CASSQRTSNYEQYF.